These T cell receptor beta chains were read from a single sample in a study of shared clonotypes between healthy human individuals. Some clones are missing from TCRdb's copy, which holds only in-frame ones; the method was immunoSEQ multiplex PCR. The data show approximately 470,000 clones, roughly 80% seen once. The specimen sequenced was PBMCs. The origin of the receptors is a woman in her forties in good health. Some clones in this sample may be carry-over from other donors' samples. The CDR3 runs from the conserved cysteine through the conserved F or W. A D gene is named only where the DNA matches it firmly. Expanded clones get a size class; other rows say once, few or many, or leave the size out.

TRBJ2-5	TRBV5-1	once	-	CASSGSGNQETQYF	TGCGCCAGCAGCGGGTCGGGGAATCAAGAGACCCAGTACTTC
TRBJ1-2	TRBV19	-	TRBD1	CASSLMDRASGYTF	TGTGCCAGTAGTCTGATGGACAGGGCTTCTGGCTACACCTTC
TRBJ2-3	TRBV7-9	-	TRBD2	CASSLARLAGTDTQYF	TGTGCCAGCAGCTTAGCGAGGCTAGCGGGCACAGATACGCAGTATTTT
TRBJ2-7	TRBV7-9	-	-	CASSLDGTYEQYF	TGTGCCAGCAGCTTAGATGGTACCTACGAGCAGTACTTC
TRBJ2-5	TRBV4-1	-	-	CASSQELRGETQYF	TGCGCCAGCAGCCAAGAATTGAGGGGGGAGACCCAGTACTTC
TRBJ2-1	TRBV19	-	-	CASSIEGRNSYNEQFF	TGTGCCAGTAGTATAGAGGGCAGGAACTCCTACAATGAGCAGTTCTTC
TRBJ1-1	TRBV5-1	few	-	CASSLSSVTEAFF	TGCGCCAGCAGCTTGTCGTCCGTGACTGAAGCTTTCTTT
TRBJ2-3	TRBV10-3	-	TRBD2	CAISEGPAGGQDTQYF	TGTGCCATCAGTGAGGGGCCAGCGGGAGGGCAAGATACGCAGTATTTT
TRBJ1-5	TRBV19	once	-	CASSRVGYSNQPQHF	TGTGCCAGTAGCCGGGTGGGCTATAGCAATCAGCCCCAGCATTTT
TRBJ1-4	TRBV10-2	-	TRBD1	CATHTYLEVQGAGWEKLFF	TGCGCCACTCACACTTACTTAGAGGTGCAGGGGGCAGGATGGGAAAAACTGTTTTTT
TRBJ1-2	TRBV2	-	TRBD1	CASSEDRRIYGYTF	TGTGCCAGCAGTGAGGACAGGAGAATTTATGGCTACACCTTC
TRBJ2-2	TRBV7-9	-	TRBD1	CASSLGGQGSGELFF	TGTGCCAGCAGCTTAGGCGGACAGGGTTCCGGGGAGCTGTTTTTT
TRBJ1-1	TRBV30	-	TRBD1	CAWSAGQENTEAFF	TGTGCCTGGAGTGCAGGACAGGAGAACACTGAAGCTTTCTTT
TRBJ2-2	TRBV5-4	-	-	CASSLEGAITGELFF	TGTGCCAGCAGCTTGGAGGGCGCGATAACCGGGGAGCTGTTTTTT
TRBJ1-1	TRBV28	-	-	CASSLSWMDTEAFF	TGTGCCAGCAGTTTATCCTGGATGGACACTGAAGCTTTCTTT
TRBJ1-1	TRBV9	-	-	CASSEETGRYTEAFF	TGTGCCAGCAGCGAGGAGACGGGACGGTACACTGAAGCTTTCTTT
TRBJ2-7	TRBV27	-	-	CASSLSRARFHEQYF	TGTGCCAGCAGTTTATCGAGGGCGAGGTTCCACGAGCAGTACTTC
TRBJ2-1	TRBV19	-	TRBD2	CATKSGRGYNEQFF	TGTGCCACCAAAAGCGGGAGAGGGTACAATGAGCAGTTCTTC
TRBJ2-1	TRBV11-3	-	-	CASSLGLSYNEQFF	TGTGCCAGCAGCTTAGGATTGAGTTACAATGAGCAGTTCTTC
TRBJ2-2	TRBV27	many	-	CASSLMETGELFF	TGTGCCAGCAGTTTAATGGAAACCGGGGAGCTGTTTTTT
TRBJ2-1	TRBV27	-	TRBD2	CASSSPAGDAYNEQFF	TGTGCCAGCAGTTCTCCCGCGGGAGATGCCTACAATGAGCAGTTCTTC
TRBJ2-6	TRBV28	-	TRBD1	CASADRDSGANVLTF	TGTGCCAGTGCGGACAGGGACTCTGGGGCCAACGTCCTGACTTTC
TRBJ2-2	TRBV4-2	-	-	CASQGVAATAGELFF	TGTGCCAGCCAGGGGGTAGCGGCTACTGCCGGGGAGCTGTTTTTT
TRBJ2-7	TRBV28	-	TRBD2	CASRDLSGIGGEQYF	TGTGCCAGCAGGGATCTCAGCGGGATCGGGGGCGAGCAGTACTTC
TRBJ2-7	TRBV7-9	-	TRBD1	CASSPESPDRGIEQYF	TGTGCCAGCAGCCCCGAGTCACCGGACAGGGGTATCGAGCAGTACTTC
TRBJ2-1	TRBV13	-	-	CASSLVGVAEQFF	TGTGCCAGCAGCTTAGTGGGGGTAGCCGAGCAGTTCTTC
TRBJ2-5	TRBV7-9	-	-	CASSLAGVVETQYF	TGTGCCAGCAGCTTAGCGGGAGTTGTGGAGACCCAGTACTTC
TRBJ2-1	TRBV6-5	many	-	CATRRAYYNEQFF	TGTGCCACCAGGAGGGCTTACTACAATGAGCAGTTCTTC
TRBJ1-2	TRBV30	-	TRBD1	CAQIRDRGLYGYTF	TGTGCCCAGATCCGGGACAGGGGTCTTTATGGCTACACCTTC
TRBJ2-7	TRBV7-9	-	-	CASSLYLGPNSYEQYF	TGTGCCAGCAGCTTGTATTTGGGACCAAACTCCTACGAGCAGTACTTC
TRBJ1-4	TRBV4-2	once	TRBD1	CASSQGFGQGPRNNEKLFF	TGTGCCAGCAGCCAAGGTTTCGGACAGGGCCCGCGAAATAATGAAAAACTGTTTTTT
TRBJ2-3	TRBV10-2	-	-	CASRAWGDTQYF	TGCGCCAGCCGGGCGTGGGGAGATACGCAGTATTTT
TRBJ2-2	TRBV29-1	-	-	CSVDPQNTGELFF	TGCAGCGTTGATCCACAGAACACCGGGGAGCTGTTTTTT
TRBJ2-7	TRBV5-6	-	-	CASSWGYTTSYEQYF	TGTGCCAGCAGCTGGGGATACACTACCTCCTACGAGCAGTACTTC